The entry below describes one T cell receptor beta chain. What it recognizes is unknown. One heparinised draw, averaging approximately 120 mL, was taken per donor. CD45RO/CCR7/CD25/CD127/CD95/CD27 separated CD4+ naive, central memory, regulatory and stem cell-like memory cells by sorting. Expressed TCRB transcripts got sequenced, as all isolated RNA was reverse transcribed. Sequencing used immunoSEQ multiplex PCR; TCRdb keeps in-frame clones, though not all of them. The sample has about 660,000 clones, around 15% seen once. The sample is drawn from a study of beta chain features in type 1 diabetes. Study-level points and caveats: TCRB CDR3s were moderately but significantly shorter in Type 1 diabetes patients in all four CD4+ subsets. The study notes PCR might favor shorter templates equally in patients and controls.

CDR1 SGHRS and CDR2 YFSETQ come from the germline V gene. The V end lost 0 bases, the J end lost 1 base, and 7 bases lay between the germline ends. CDR3 length: 14 residues. This receptor was taken from a man between 18 and 29 years old with type 1 diabetes. The sample consisted of naive CD4+ T cells from blood. The V and J genes are TRBV5-1 and TRBJ2-5; D unresolved. The CDR3 bases are TGCGCCAGCAGCTTGGGGCTGCCCCAAGAGACCCAGTACTTC. Protein sequence: CASSLGLPQETQYF.